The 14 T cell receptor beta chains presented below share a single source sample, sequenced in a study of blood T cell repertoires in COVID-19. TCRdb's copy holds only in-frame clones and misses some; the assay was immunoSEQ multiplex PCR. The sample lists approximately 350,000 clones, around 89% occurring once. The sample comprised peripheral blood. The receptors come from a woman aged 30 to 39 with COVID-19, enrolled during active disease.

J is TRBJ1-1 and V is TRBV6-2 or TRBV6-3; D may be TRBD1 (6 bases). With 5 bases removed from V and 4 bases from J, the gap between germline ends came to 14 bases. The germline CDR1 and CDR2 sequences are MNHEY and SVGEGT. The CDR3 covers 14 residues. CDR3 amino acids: CASSPLQGVTEAFF. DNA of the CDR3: TGTGCCAGCAGTCCCCTACAGGGCGTCACTGAAGCTTTCTTT.

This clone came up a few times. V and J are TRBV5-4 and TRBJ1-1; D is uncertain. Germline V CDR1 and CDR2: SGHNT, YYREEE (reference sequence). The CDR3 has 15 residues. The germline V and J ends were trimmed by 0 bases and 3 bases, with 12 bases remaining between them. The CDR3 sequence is CASSLELNGDTEAFF. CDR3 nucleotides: TGTGCCAGCAGCTTGGAGCTAAACGGGGACACTGAAGCTTTCTTT.

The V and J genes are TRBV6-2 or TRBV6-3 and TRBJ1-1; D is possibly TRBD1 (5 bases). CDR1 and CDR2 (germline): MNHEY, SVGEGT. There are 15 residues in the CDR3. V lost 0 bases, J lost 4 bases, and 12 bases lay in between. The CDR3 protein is CASSYSFGGPTEAFF. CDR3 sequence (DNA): TGTGCCAGCAGTTACTCATTCGGGGGACCCACTGAAGCTTTCTTT.

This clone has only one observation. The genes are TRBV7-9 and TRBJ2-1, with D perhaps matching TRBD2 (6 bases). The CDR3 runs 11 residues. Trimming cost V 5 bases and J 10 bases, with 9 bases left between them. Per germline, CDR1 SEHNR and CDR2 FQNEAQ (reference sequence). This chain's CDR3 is CASSGGAEQFF. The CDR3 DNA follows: TGTGCCAGCAGCGGAGGGGCGGAGCAGTTCTTC.

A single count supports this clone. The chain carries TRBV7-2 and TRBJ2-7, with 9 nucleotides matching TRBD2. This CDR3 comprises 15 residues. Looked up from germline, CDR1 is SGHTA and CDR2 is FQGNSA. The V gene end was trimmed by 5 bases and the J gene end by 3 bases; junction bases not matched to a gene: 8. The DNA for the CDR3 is TGTGCCAGCAGCCCTACTAGCGGGCAGGGCTACGAGCAGTACTTC. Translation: CASSPTSGQGYEQYF. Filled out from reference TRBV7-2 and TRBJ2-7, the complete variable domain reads GAGVSQSPSNKVTEKGKDVELRCDPISGHTALYWYRQSLGQGLEFLIYFQGNSAPDKSGLPSDRFSAERTGGSVSTLTIQRTQQEDSAVYLCASSPTSGQGYEQYFGPGTRLTVT.

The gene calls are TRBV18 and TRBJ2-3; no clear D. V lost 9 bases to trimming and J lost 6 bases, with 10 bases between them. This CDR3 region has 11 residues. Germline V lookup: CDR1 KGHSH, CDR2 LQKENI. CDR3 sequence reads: CASSAGDTQYF. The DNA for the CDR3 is TGTGCCAGTTCCGCCGGTGATACGCAGTATTTT.

CDR3 region: CASSEALRALAKNIQYF. The DNA of the CDR3 is TGTGCCAGCAGTGAAGCCCTGAGGGCACTAGCCAAAAACATTCAGTACTTC. J is TRBJ2-4 and V is TRBV2; D perhaps matches TRBD2 (5 bases). This CDR3 contains 17 residues. V was shortened by 0 bases and J by 0 bases, with 12 bases between the two germline ends. Germline loops: CDR1 SNHLY, CDR2 FYNNEI.

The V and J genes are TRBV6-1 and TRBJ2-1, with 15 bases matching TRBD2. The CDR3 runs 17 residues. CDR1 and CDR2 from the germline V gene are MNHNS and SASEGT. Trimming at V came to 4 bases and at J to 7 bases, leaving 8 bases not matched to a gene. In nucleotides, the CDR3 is TGTGCCAGCAGTGGACATTCCGGGACTAGCGGGGGGAATGAGCAGTTCTTC. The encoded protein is CASSGHSGTSGGNEQFF.

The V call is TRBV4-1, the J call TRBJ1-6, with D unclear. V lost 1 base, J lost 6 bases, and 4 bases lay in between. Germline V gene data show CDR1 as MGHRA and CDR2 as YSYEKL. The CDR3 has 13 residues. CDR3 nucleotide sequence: TGCGCCAGCAGCCAAGTAGTTAATTCACCCCTCCACTTT. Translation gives CASSQVVNSPLHF.

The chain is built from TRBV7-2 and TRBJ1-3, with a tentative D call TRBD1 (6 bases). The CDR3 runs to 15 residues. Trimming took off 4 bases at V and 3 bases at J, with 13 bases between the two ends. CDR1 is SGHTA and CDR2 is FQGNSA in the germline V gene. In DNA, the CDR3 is TGTGCCAGCAGCTCGGGGGGGGCGCGTGGAAACACCATATATTTT. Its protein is CASSSGGARGNTIYF.

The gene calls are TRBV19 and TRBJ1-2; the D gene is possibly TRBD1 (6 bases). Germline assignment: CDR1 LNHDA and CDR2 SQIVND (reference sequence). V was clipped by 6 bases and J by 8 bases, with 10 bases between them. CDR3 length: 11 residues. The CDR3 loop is CASRAGVGYTF. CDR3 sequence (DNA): TGTGCCAGTAGGGCAGGGGTAGGCTACACCTTC.

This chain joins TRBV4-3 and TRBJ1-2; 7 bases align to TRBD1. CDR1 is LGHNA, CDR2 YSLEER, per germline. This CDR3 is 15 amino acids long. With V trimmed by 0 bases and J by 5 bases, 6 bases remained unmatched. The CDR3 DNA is TGCGCCAGCAGCCAAGATCTGGCAGGGGGGTATGGCTACACCTTC. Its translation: CASSQDLAGGYGYTF.

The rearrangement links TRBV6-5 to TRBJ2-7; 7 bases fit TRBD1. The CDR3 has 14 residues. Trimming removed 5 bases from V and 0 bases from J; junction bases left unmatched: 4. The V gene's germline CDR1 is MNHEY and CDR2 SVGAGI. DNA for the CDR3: TGTGCCAGCAGTAGGGGACAGCGCTCCTACGAGCAGTACTTC. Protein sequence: CASSRGQRSYEQYF.

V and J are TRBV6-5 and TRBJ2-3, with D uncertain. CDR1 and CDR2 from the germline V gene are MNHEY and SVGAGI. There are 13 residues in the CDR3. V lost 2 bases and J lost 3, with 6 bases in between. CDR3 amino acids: CASSYDGTDTQYF. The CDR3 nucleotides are TGTGCCAGCAGTTACGACGGGACAGATACGCAGTATTTT.